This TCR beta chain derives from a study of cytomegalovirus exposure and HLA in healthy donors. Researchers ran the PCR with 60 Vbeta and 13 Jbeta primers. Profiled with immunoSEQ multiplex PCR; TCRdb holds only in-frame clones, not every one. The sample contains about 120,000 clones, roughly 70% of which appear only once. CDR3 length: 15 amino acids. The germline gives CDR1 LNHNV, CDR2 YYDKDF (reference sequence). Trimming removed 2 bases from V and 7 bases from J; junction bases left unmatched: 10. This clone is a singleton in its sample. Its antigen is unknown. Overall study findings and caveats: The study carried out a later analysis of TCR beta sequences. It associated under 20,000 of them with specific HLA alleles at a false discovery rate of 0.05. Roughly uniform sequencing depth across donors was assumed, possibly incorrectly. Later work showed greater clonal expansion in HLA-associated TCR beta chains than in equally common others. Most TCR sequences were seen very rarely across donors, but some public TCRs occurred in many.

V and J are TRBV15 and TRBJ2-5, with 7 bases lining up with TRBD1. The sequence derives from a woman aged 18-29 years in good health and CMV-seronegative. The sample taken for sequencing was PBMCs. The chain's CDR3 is CATSRKTGSERTQYF. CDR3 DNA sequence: TGTGCCACCAGCAGAAAGACAGGGTCCGAGCGGACCCAGTACTTC.